The text below deals with one T cell receptor beta chain. Authors' methods: Nucleated cell counts were estimated from reference gene primer amplification. Produced via immunoSEQ multiplex PCR; TCRdb's table is partial and in-frame only. V and J calls plus clone size are reproduced from that table; the DNA served to infer D and trimming. The sample holds about 80,000 clones; about four fifths are singletons and the top ten take around 12%. These data are taken from a study of blood T cell repertoires in COVID-19. Study at large: Researchers got acute and convalescent COVID-19 samples from the United States, Italy and Spain. T cells, B-cell-depleted T cells, or PBMCs provided the cDNA or gDNA that served as material.

Material: peripheral blood. The sequence derives from a middle-aged woman with active or convalescent COVID-19.

CDR3 in DNA: TGTGCCACCAGTGACCCGTTCCAGAACACAGATACGCAGTATTTT. Residues: CATSDPFQNTDTQYF. The chain combines TRBV24-1 with TRBJ2-3; D uncertain. This CDR3 is built from 15 residues. Germline CDR1 KGHDR, CDR2 SFDVKD. Trimming cost V 4 bases and J 2 bases, with 12 bases left between them.